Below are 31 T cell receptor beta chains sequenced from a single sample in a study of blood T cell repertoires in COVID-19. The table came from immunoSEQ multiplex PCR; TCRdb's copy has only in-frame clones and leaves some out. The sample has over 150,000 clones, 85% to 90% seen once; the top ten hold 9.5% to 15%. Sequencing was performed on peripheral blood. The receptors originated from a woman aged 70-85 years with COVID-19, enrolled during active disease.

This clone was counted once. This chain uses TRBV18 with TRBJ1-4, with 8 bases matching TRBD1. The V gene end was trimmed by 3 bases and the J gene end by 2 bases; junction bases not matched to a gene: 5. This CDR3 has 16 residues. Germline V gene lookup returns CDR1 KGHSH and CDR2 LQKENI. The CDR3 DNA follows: TGTGCCAGCTCACCTCCAGGACAGGGTACTAATGAAAAACTGTTTTTT. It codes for CASSPPGQGTNEKLFF.

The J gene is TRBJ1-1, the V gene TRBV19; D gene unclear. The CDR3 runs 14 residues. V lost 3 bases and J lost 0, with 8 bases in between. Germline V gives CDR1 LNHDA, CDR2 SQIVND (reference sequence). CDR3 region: CASSIGEMNTEAFF. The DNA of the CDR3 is TGTGCCAGTAGTATCGGGGAGATGAACACTGAAGCTTTCTTT.

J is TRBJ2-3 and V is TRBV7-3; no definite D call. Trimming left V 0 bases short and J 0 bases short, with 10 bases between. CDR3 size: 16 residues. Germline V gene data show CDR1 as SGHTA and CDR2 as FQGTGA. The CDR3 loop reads CASSLTLPPSTDTQYF. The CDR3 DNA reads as TGTGCCAGCAGCTTAACTCTCCCTCCTAGCACAGATACGCAGTATTTT.

CDR3 nucleotide sequence: TGCAGCGTTGAGGGGCTCGAAGTCTACAATGAGCAGTTCTTC. Translating gives CSVEGLEVYNEQFF. The genes are TRBV29-1 and TRBJ2-1, with D possibly being TRBD1 (5 bases). Trimming took off 3 bases at V and 3 bases at J, with 12 bases between the two ends. CDR3 length equals 14 residues. Germline CDR1 is SQVTM and CDR2 is ANQGSEA.

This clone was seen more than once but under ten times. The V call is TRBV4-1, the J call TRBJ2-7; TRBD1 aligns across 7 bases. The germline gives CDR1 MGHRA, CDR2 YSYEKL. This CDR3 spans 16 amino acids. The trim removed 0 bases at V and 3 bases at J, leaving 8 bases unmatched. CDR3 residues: CASSQDGAGGIYEQYF. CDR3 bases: TGCGCCAGCAGCCAAGATGGGGCAGGGGGTATCTACGAGCAGTACTTC.

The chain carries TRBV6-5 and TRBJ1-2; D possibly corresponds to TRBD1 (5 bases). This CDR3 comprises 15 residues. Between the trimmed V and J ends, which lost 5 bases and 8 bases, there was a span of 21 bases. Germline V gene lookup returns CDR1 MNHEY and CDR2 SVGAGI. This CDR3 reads CASSTNRQLGRGYTF. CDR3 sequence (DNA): TGTGCCAGCAGTACCAATAGACAGTTGGGTAGGGGCTACACCTTC.

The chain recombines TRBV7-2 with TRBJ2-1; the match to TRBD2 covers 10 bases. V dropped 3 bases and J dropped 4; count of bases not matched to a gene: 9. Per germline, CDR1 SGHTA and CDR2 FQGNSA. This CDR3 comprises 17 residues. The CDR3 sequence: CASSFGSGRARYNEQFF. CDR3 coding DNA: TGTGCCAGCAGCTTCGGCAGCGGGAGGGCCAGATACAATGAGCAGTTCTTC.

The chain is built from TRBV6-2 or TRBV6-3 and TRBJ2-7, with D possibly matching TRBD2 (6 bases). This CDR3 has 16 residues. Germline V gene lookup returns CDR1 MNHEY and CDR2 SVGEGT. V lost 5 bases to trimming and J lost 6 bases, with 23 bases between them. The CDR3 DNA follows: TGTGCCAGCAGTGGGGAGGTGGAGGTCTACCTACGCGAGCAGTACTTC. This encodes CASSGEVEVYLREQYF.

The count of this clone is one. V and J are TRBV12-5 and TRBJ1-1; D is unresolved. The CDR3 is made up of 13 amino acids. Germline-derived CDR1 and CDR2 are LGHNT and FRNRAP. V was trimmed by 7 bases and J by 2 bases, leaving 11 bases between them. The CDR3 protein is CASALAFNTEAFF. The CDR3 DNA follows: TGTGCTAGTGCCCTAGCCTTCAACACTGAAGCTTTCTTT.

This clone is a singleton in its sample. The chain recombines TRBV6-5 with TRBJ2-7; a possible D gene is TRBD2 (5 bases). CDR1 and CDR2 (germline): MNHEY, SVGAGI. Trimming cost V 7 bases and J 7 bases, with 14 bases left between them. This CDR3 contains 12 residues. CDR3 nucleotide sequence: TGTGCCAGCAACCCGCCCTGGAGGGAGCAGTACTTC. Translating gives CASNPPWREQYF.

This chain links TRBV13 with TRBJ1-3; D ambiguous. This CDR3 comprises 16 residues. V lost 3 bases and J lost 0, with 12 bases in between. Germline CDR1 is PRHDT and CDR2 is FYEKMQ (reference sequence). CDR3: CASSFDIQSSGNTIYF. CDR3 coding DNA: TGTGCCAGCAGCTTCGACATTCAGAGCTCTGGAAACACCATATATTTT.

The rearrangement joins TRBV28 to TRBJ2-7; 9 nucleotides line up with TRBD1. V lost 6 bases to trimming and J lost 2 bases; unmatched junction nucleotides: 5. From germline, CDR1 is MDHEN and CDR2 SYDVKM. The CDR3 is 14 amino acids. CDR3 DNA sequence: TGTGCCAGCAGCAGGGACAGGGCTCCCTACGAGCAGTACTTC. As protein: CASSRDRAPYEQYF. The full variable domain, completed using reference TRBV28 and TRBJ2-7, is DVKVTQSSRYLVKRTGEKVFLECVQDMDHENMFWYRQDPGLGLRLIYFSYDVKMKEKGDIPEGYSVSREKKERFSLILESASTNQTSMYLCASSRDRAPYEQYFGPGTRLTVT.

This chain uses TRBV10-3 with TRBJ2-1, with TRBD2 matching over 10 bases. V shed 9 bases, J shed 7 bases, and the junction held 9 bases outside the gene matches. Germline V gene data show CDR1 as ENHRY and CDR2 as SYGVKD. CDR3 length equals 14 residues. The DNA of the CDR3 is TGTGCCATGACCTCTAGCGGGAGAGTTAATGAGCAGTTCTTC. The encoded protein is CAMTSSGRVNEQFF.

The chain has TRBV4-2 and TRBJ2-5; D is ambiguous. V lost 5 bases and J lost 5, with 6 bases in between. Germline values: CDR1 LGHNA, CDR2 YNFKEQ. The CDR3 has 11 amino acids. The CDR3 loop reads CASSYKETQYF. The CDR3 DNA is TGTGCCAGCAGCTACAAGGAGACCCAGTACTTC.

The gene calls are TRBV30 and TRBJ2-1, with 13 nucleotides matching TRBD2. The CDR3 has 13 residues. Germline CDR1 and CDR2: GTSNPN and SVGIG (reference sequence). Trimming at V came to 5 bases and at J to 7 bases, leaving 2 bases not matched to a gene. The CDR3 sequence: CAWAGLAGNEQFF. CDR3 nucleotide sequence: TGTGCCTGGGCGGGACTAGCGGGGAATGAGCAGTTCTTC.

CDR3 nucleotides: TGCAGCGTCCTTTCCAGGGACAATCAGCCCCAGCATTTT. It yields the protein CSVLSRDNQPQHF. The chain has TRBV29-1 and TRBJ1-5; tentatively, D is TRBD1 (5 bases). CDR1 and CDR2 (germline): SQVTM, ANQGSEA. The CDR3 spans 13 residues. Trimming took off 6 bases at V and 3 bases at J, with 12 bases between the two ends.

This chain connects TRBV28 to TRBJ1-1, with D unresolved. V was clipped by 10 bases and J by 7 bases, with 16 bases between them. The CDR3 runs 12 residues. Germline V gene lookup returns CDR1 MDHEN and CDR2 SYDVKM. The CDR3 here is CATIADGLEAFF. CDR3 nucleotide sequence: TGTGCCACCATCGCGGACGGACTTGAAGCTTTCTTT.

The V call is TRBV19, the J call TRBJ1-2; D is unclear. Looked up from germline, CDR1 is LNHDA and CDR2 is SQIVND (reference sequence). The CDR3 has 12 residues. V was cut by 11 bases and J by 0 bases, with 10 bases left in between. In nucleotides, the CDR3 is TGTGCCCCGGCGGCCGCTAACTATGGCTACACCTTC. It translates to CAPAAANYGYTF.

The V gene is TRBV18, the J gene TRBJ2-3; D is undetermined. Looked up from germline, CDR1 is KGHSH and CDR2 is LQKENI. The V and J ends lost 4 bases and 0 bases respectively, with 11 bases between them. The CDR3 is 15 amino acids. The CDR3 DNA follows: TGTGCCAGCTCACTTCCAGCGCCAAGCACAGATACGCAGTATTTT. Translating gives CASSLPAPSTDTQYF.

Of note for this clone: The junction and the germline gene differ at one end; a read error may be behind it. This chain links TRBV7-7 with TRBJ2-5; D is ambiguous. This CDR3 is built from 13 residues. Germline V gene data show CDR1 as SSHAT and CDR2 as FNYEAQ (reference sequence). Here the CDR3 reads CASSSTHGETQYF. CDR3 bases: TGTGCTAGCAGCTCAACACACGGGGAGACCCAGTACTTC. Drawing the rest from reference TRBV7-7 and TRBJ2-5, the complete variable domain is GAGVSQSPRYKVTKRGQDVTLRCDPISSHATLYWYQQALGQGPEFLTYFNYEAQPDKSGLPSDRFSAERPEGSISTLTIQRTEQRDSAMYRCASSSTHGETQYFGPGTRLLVL.

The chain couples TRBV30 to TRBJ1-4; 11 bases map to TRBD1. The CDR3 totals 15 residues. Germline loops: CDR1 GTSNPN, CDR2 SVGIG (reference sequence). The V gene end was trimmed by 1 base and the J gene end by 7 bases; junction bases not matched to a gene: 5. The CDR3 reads CAWSDGQGAVEKLFF. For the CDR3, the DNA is TGTGCCTGGAGTGATGGACAGGGGGCAGTTGAAAAACTGTTTTTT.

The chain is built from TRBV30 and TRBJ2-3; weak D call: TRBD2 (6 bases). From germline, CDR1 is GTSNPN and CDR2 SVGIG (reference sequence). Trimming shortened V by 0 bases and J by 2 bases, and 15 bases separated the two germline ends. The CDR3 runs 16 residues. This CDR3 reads CAWSVLGGWDTDTQYF. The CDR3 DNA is TGTGCCTGGAGTGTACTTGGGGGGTGGGACACAGATACGCAGTATTTT.

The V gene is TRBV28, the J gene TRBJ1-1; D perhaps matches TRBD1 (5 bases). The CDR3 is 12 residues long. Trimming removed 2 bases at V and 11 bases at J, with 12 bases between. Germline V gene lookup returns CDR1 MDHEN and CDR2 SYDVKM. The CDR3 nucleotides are TGTGCCAGCAGTTTAAGTGGGCAGGGCGCTTTCTTT. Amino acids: CASSLSGQGAFF.

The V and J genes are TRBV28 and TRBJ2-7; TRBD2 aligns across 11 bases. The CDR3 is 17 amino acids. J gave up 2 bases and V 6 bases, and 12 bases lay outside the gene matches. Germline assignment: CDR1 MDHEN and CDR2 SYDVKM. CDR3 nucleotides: TGTGCCAGCAGCCCTAATAGCGGGAGGGCCCTCCCCTACGAGCAGTACTTC. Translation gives CASSPNSGRALPYEQYF.

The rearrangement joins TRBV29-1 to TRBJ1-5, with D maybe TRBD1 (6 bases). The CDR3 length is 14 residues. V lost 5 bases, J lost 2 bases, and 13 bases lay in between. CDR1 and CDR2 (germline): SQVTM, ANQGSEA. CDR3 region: CSVLQGFGNQPQHF. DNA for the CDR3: TGCAGCGTTTTACAGGGTTTCGGCAATCAGCCCCAGCATTTT.

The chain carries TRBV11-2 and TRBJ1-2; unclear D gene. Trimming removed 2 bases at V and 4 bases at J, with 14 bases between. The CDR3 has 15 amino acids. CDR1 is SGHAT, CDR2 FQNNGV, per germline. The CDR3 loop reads CASSLFTELRYGYTF. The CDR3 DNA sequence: TGTGCCAGCAGCTTATTCACAGAACTCCGCTATGGCTACACCTTC.

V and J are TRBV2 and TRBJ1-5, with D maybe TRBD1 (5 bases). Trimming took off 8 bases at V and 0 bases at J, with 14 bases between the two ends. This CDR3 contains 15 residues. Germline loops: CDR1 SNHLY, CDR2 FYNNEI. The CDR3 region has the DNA TGTGCCAGCGCGCAGGGAGGTGATAGCAATCAGCCCCAGCATTTT. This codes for CASAQGGDSNQPQHF.

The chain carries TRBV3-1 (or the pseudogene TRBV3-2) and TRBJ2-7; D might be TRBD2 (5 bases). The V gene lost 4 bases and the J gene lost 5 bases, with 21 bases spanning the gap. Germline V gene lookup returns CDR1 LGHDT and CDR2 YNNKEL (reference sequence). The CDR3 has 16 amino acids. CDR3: CASSPRNPGKSNEQYF. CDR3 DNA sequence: TGTGCCAGCAGCCCGCGAAATCCGGGGAAAAGTAACGAGCAGTACTTC.

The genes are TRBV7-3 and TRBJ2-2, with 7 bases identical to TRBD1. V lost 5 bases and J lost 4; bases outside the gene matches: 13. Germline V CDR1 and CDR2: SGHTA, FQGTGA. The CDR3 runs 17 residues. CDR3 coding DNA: TGTGCCAGCAGCCCCGATGGGGACAGCCACTCCACCGGGGAGCTGTTTTTT. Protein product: CASSPDGDSHSTGELFF.

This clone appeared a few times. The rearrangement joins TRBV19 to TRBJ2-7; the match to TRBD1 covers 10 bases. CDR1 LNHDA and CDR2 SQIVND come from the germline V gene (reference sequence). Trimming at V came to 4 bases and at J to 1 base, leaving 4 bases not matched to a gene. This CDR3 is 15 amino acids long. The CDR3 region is CASSTSDRGSYEQYF. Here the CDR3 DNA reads TGTGCCAGTAGTACGTCGGACAGGGGGTCCTACGAGCAGTACTTC.

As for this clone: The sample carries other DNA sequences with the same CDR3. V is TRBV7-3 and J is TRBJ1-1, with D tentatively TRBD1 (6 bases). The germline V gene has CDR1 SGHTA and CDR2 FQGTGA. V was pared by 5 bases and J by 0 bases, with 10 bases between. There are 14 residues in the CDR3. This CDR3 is CASSLQGMNTEAFF. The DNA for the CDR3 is TGTGCCAGCAGCCTACAGGGTATGAACACTGAAGCTTTCTTT.